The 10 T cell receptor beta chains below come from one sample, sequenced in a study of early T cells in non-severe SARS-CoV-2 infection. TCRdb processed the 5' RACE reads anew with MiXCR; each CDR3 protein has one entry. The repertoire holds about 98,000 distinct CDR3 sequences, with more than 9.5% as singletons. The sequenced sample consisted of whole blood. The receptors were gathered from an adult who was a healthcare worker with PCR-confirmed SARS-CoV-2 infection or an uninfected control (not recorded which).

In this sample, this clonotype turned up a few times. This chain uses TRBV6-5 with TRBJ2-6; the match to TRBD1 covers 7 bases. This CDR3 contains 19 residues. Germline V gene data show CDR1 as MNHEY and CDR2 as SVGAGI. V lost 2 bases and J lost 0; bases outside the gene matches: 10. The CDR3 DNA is TGTGCCAGCAGTTACACTCCGACAGGGCTACGCTCTGGGGCCAACGTCCTGACTTTC. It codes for CASSYTPTGLRSGANVLTF.

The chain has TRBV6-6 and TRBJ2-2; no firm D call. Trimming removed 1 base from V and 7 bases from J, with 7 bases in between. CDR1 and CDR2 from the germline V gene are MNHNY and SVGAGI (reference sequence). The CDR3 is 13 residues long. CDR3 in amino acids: CASSYWKNGELFF. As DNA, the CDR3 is TGTGCCAGCAGTTACTGGAAAAACGGGGAGCTGTTTTTT.

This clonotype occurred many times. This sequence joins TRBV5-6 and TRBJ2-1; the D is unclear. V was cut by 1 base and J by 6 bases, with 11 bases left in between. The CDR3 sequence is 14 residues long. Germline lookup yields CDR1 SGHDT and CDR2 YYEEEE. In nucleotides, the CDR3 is TGTGCCAGCAGCTTGTCTCTGACGTTCAATGAGCAGTTCTTC. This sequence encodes CASSLSLTFNEQFF.

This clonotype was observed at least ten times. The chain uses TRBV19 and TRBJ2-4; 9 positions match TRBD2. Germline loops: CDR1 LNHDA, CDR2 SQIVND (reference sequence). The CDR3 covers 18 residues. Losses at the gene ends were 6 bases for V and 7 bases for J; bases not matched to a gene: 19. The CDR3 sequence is CASSQMIPRTSVLNIQYF. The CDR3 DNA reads TGTGCCAGTAGCCAGATGATCCCCAGGACTAGCGTCCTTAACATTCAGTACTTC.

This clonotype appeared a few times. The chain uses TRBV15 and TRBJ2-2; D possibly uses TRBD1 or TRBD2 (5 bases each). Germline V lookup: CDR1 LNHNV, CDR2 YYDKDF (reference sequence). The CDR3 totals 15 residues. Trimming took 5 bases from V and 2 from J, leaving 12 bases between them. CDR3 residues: CATSDPRGNTGELFF. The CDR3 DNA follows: TGTGCCACCAGCGACCCCCGGGGCAACACCGGGGAGCTGTTTTTT.

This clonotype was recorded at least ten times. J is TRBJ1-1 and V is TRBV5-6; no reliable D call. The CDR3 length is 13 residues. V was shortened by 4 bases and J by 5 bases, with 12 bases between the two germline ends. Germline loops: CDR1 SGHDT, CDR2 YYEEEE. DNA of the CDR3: TGTGCCAGCAGCCCCCGGTCCCGAACTGAAGCTTTCTTT. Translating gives CASSPRSRTEAFF.

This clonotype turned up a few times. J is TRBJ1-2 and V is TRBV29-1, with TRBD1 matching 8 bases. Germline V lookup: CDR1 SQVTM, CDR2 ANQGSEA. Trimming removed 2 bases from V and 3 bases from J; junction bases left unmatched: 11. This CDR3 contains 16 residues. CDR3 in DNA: TGCAGCGTTGAACGTCCTGCGGACAGGGTACACTATGGCTACACCTTC. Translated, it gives CSVERPADRVHYGYTF.

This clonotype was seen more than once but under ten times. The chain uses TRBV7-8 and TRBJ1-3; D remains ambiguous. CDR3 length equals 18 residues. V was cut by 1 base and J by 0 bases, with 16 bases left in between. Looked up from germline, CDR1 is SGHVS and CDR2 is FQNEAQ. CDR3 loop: CASSLVGGWASSGNTIYF. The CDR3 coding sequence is TGTGCCAGCAGCTTAGTGGGAGGTTGGGCCAGCTCTGGAAACACCATATATTTT.

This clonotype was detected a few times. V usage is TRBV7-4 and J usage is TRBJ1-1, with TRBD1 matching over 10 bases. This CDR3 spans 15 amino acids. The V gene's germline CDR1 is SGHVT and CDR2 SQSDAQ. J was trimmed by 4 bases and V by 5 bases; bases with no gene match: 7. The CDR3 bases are TGTGCCAGCAGCCAAAGACAGGGGGCCATCACTGAAGCTTTCTTT. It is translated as CASSQRQGAITEAFF. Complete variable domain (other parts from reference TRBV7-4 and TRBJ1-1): GAGVSQSPRYKVAKRGRDVALRCDSISGHVTLYWYRQTLGQGSEVLTYSQSDAQRDKSGRPSGRFSAERPERSVSTLKIQRTEQGDSAVYLCASSQRQGAITEAFFGQGTRLTVV.

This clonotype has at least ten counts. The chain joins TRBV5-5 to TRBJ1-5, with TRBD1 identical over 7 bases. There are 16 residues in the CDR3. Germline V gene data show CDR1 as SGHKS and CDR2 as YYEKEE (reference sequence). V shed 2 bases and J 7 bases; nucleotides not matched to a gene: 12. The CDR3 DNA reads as TGTGCCAGCAGCTTTTGGAAGGTACAGGGGAAACAGCCCCAGCATTTT. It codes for CASSFWKVQGKQPQHF.